The sequence of this T cell receptor (beta chain) was determined in a study of cytomegalovirus exposure and HLA in healthy donors. V was cut by 2 bases and J by 7 bases, with 9 bases left in between. The germline V gene encodes CDR1 MNHEY and CDR2 SMNVEV (reference sequence). This CDR3 comprises 13 residues. The PCR ran on 60 Vbeta and 13 Jbeta primers. Assay: immunoSEQ multiplex PCR; the TCRdb copy retains only in-frame clones and omits some. The sample shows about 130,000 clones, about 86% of them seen only once. This chain uses TRBV27 with TRBJ2-1, with no clear D. Source material: PBMCs. The source is a woman aged 25 to 39 in good health and CMV-seronegative. The CDR3 sequence is CASSLTGRNEQFF. The CDR3 nucleotides are TGTGCCAGCAGTTTAACGGGTAGGAATGAGCAGTTCTTC.